The 31 T cell receptor beta chains listed next were all sequenced from one sample in a study of cytomegalovirus exposure and HLA in healthy donors. PCR was performed using 60 Vbeta and 13 Jbeta primers. Assay used: immunoSEQ multiplex PCR; TCRdb lists only in-frame clones, some missing. The table for this sample gives 95,000 to 150,000 clones. The sequenced sample was PBMCs. Receptors originate from a man between 25 and 39 years old in good health and CMV-seronegative.

The chain combines TRBV5-1 with TRBJ2-6; the match to TRBD1 covers 8 bases. The CDR3 is 14 residues long. The germline V gene has CDR1 SGHRS and CDR2 YFSETQ. The junction had 8 bases not matched to a gene; V was cut back by 4 bases and J by 11 bases. CDR3 residues: CASSIGQGPYVLTF. In nucleotides, the CDR3 is TGCGCCAGCAGCATTGGACAGGGCCCCTACGTCCTGACTTTC.

This chain joins TRBV2 and TRBJ2-1, with a possible D match to TRBD2 (6 bases). V lost 11 bases, J lost 4 bases, and 12 bases lay in between. The germline CDR1 and CDR2 sequences are SNHLY and FYNNEI. This CDR3 is built from 12 residues. CDR3 in amino acids: CAGVAGYNEQFF. The CDR3 nucleotides read TGTGCCGGCGTGGCGGGATACAATGAGCAGTTCTTC.

The chain recombines TRBV7-8 with TRBJ2-7, with a weak D call TRBD2 (5 bases). V lost 1 base and J 0 bases, leaving 10 bases between the germline ends. This CDR3 has 15 amino acids. Germline CDR1 reads SGHVS; CDR2 reads FQNEAQ. The CDR3 reads CASSLVSGNSYEQYF. Written as DNA, the CDR3 is TGTGCCAGCAGCTTAGTATCGGGAAACTCCTACGAGCAGTACTTC.

The genes are TRBV19 and TRBJ1-4, with 8 positions matching TRBD1. Per the germline V gene, CDR1 is LNHDA and CDR2 is SQIVND (reference sequence). J lost 7 bases, V lost 3 bases, and 4 bases had no gene match. CDR3 size: 14 residues. CDR3 loop: CASSIRGPGEKLFF. The CDR3 DNA is TGTGCCAGTAGTATCAGGGGGCCGGGTGAAAAACTGTTTTTT.

In regard to this clone: One end of the junction does not line up with germline, which may come from a read error. The rearrangement uses TRBV11-2 and TRBJ1-2, with 10 bases identical to TRBD1. The CDR3 loop spans 14 amino acids. The germline gives CDR1 SGHAT, CDR2 FQNNGV. The CDR3 DNA reads TGTGCCAGCAGCCCTAGAGGGACAGGGGTAGCCCTCAGCTTC. Its protein is CASSPRGTGVALSF.

V is TRBV6-6 and J is TRBJ2-7; tentative D call: TRBD1 (6 bases). The CDR3 is made up of 11 amino acids. V was cut by 5 bases and J by 6 bases, with 8 bases left in between. The germline CDR1 and CDR2 sequences are MNHNY and SVGAGI (reference sequence). This CDR3 reads CASSTGTEQYF. In DNA form, the CDR3 reads TGTGCCAGCAGTACAGGGACCGAGCAGTACTTC.

This rearrangement joins TRBV11-2 to TRBJ2-1; 16 bases are shared with TRBD2. Germline V CDR1 and CDR2: SGHAT, FQNNGV. There are 16 residues in the CDR3. Trimming at V came to 4 bases and at J to 7 bases, leaving 4 bases not matched to a gene. The DNA of the CDR3 is TGTGCCAGCAGCTCCGGGACTAGCGGGAGGGGGAATGAGCAGTTCTTC. Translation: CASSSGTSGRGNEQFF. Full variable domain (outside the CDR3, taken from reference TRBV11-2 and TRBJ2-1): EAGVAQSPRYKIIEKRQSVAFWCNPISGHATLYWYQQILGQGPKLLIQFQNNGVVDDSQLPKDRFSAERLKGVDSTLKIQPAKLEDSAVYLCASSSGTSGRGNEQFFGPGTRLTVL.

The chain joins TRBV10-3 to TRBJ2-1; weak D call: TRBD2 (6 bases). Trimming took off 0 bases at V and 5 bases at J, with 14 bases between the two ends. The CDR3 runs to 16 residues. Germline V CDR1 and CDR2: ENHRY, SYGVKD. DNA of the CDR3: TGTGCCATCAGTGAGTCAGGTGGGAGGTCCAACAATGAGCAGTTCTTC. Protein product: CAISESGGRSNNEQFF.

The chain employs TRBV4-2 and TRBJ1-1, with TRBD1 identical over 9 bases. The CDR3 contains 13 residues. Germline assignment: CDR1 LGHNA and CDR2 YNFKEQ. V shed 4 bases and J 3 bases; nucleotides not matched to a gene: 0. CDR3 protein: CASSRDRDTEAFF. The CDR3 DNA sequence: TGTGCCAGCAGCCGGGACAGGGACACTGAAGCTTTCTTT.

This chain connects TRBV28 to TRBJ2-7; D unclear. There are 13 residues in the CDR3. The germline gives CDR1 MDHEN, CDR2 SYDVKM. V was pared by 11 bases and J by 1 base, with 15 bases between. The CDR3 DNA reads as TGTGCCCTCAGTTCAGGCCCATCCTACGAGCAGTACTTC. Amino acid sequence: CALSSGPSYEQYF.

The chain combines TRBV7-9 with TRBJ2-1, with TRBD2 matching 11 bases. There are 16 residues in the CDR3. J lost 5 bases, V lost 4 bases, and 7 bases had no gene match. The germline gives CDR1 SEHNR, CDR2 FQNEAQ (reference sequence). Here the CDR3 reads CASSSLAGGHHNEQFF. The DNA for the CDR3 is TGTGCCAGCAGCTCTTTAGCGGGAGGGCATCACAATGAGCAGTTCTTC.

The chain links TRBV9 to TRBJ2-2, with D possibly being TRBD2 (6 bases). The germline V gene has CDR1 SGDLS and CDR2 YYNGEE. V gave up 0 bases and J gave up 6 bases, with 12 bases separating them. The CDR3 contains 15 residues. Here the CDR3 reads CASSVAGEYSGELFF. Here the CDR3 DNA reads TGTGCCAGCAGCGTAGCGGGAGAGTATTCCGGGGAGCTGTTTTTT.

The chain recombines TRBV28 with TRBJ2-1; no definite D call. This CDR3 region has 12 residues. The V gene's germline CDR1 is MDHEN and CDR2 SYDVKM. V lost 6 bases, J lost 2 bases, and 5 bases lay in between. Written as DNA, the CDR3 is TGTGCCAGCAGGGCTGCCTACAATGAGCAGTTCTTC. Amino acids: CASRAAYNEQFF.

V usage is TRBV6-5 and J usage is TRBJ1-2; D might be TRBD1 (6 bases). This CDR3 comprises 12 residues. With 5 bases removed from V and 8 bases from J, the gap between germline ends came to 12 bases. Germline CDR1 and CDR2: MNHEY and SVGAGI. The chain's CDR3 is CASSTTGQGYTF. The CDR3 DNA follows: TGTGCCAGCAGTACCACAGGGCAGGGCTACACCTTC.

The chain links TRBV27 to TRBJ2-7, with TRBD1 matching 10 bases. After removal of 6 bases from V and 2 bases from J, the junction contained 7 bases not matched to a gene. From germline, CDR1 is MNHEY and CDR2 SMNVEV (reference sequence). CDR3 size: 15 residues. This CDR3 is CASSWTGGETYEQYF. CDR3 nucleotides: TGTGCCAGCAGCTGGACAGGGGGAGAAACCTACGAGCAGTACTTC.

The chain employs TRBV30 and TRBJ2-7; D may be TRBD1 (5 bases). The V gene's germline CDR1 is GTSNPN and CDR2 SVGIG (reference sequence). This CDR3 has 14 residues. V was cut by 5 bases and J by 0 bases, with 14 bases left in between. The CDR3, as DNA: TGTGCCTGGGCCCCGACAGTTCTCTCCTACGAGCAGTACTTC. Translation gives CAWAPTVLSYEQYF.

The chain carries TRBV6-6 and TRBJ1-6; the D is unclear. The CDR3 totals 11 residues. The V end lost 5 bases, the J end lost 8 bases, and 4 bases lay between the germline ends. CDR1 MNHNY and CDR2 SVGAGI come from the germline V gene (reference sequence). CDR3 sequence reads: CASSTDSPLHF. The CDR3 coding sequence is TGTGCCAGCAGTACGGATTCACCCCTCCACTTT.

This CDR3 reads CASSLASPGWTEAFF. DNA of the CDR3: TGTGCCAGCAGCTTGGCCAGCCCCGGGTGGACTGAAGCTTTCTTT. The V gene is TRBV5-5, the J gene TRBJ1-1, with no clear D. The germline V gene has CDR1 SGHKS and CDR2 YYEKEE (reference sequence). The V gene lost 0 bases and the J gene lost 5 bases, with 14 bases spanning the gap. This CDR3 has 15 residues.

This chain links TRBV6-5 with TRBJ2-7; the match to TRBD1 covers 7 bases. This CDR3 contains 13 residues. Germline V gene lookup returns CDR1 MNHEY and CDR2 SVGAGI. The V gene end was trimmed by 6 bases and the J gene end by 6 bases; junction bases not matched to a gene: 8. The CDR3 loop reads CASSREQGSEQYF. CDR3 in DNA: TGTGCCAGCAGCCGAGAACAGGGGAGCGAGCAGTACTTC.

This chain joins TRBV2 and TRBJ2-5, with TRBD2 as a possible D gene (5 bases). The CDR3 consists of 15 residues. The V gene's germline CDR1 is SNHLY and CDR2 FYNNEI. V shed 1 base and J shed 2 bases, with 11 bases lying between them. The CDR3 DNA reads TGTGCCAGCAGTGAAGGAGGGCCAGTACAAGAGACCCAGTACTTC. Translated: CASSEGGPVQETQYF.

This chain links TRBV5-3 with TRBJ2-1, with 14 nucleotides matching TRBD2. TRBV5-3 is classed as an ORF, of uncertain function. Germline trimming cut 0 bases from V and 2 bases from J; bases unmatched to any gene: 19. This CDR3 is built from 23 residues. CDR3 DNA: TGTGCCAGAAGCTTGGGCTCGGAGGGACTAGCGGGAGCCCTTAGTCCTGCCTACAATGAGCAGTTCTTC. Its translation: CARSLGSEGLAGALSPAYNEQFF.

The V and J genes are TRBV6-4 and TRBJ1-1, with D possibly being TRBD1 (6 bases). Deletions cut 3 bases from V and 1 base from J, with 9 bases between. This CDR3 is built from 14 residues. The germline gives CDR1 MRHNA, CDR2 SNTAGT. CDR3 in amino acids: CASSETGQNTEAFF. The CDR3 DNA sequence: TGTGCCAGCAGTGAAACGGGACAGAACACTGAAGCTTTCTTT.

The J gene is TRBJ2-7, the V gene TRBV19, with a weak D call TRBD1 (5 bases). Germline-derived CDR1 and CDR2 are LNHDA and SQIVND (reference sequence). Trimming stripped 7 bases from V and 3 bases from J, with 22 bases between. This CDR3 comprises 16 residues. The DNA of the CDR3 is TGTGCCAGTACCCCGGGCTCACAGGATATCCACTACGAGCAGTACTTC. Its protein is CASTPGSQDIHYEQYF.

This chain joins TRBV18 and TRBJ2-7; D is perhaps TRBD2 (6 bases). Trimming removed 6 bases at V and 3 bases at J, with 15 bases between. The CDR3 sequence is 14 residues long. The germline CDR1 and CDR2 sequences are KGHSH and LQKENI. This CDR3 is CASSPRRGSYEQYF. The CDR3 coding sequence is TGTGCCAGCTCCCCCCGCCGGGGGAGCTACGAGCAGTACTTC. Using reference TRBV18 and TRBJ2-7 for the parts outside the CDR3, the full variable domain is NAGVMQNPRHLVRRRGQEARLRCSPMKGHSHVYWYRQLPEEGLKFMVYLQKENIIDESGMPKERFSAEFPKEGPSILRIQQVVRGDSAAYFCASSPRRGSYEQYFGPGTRLTVT.

This chain joins TRBV5-1 and TRBJ2-7; D is undetermined. Trimming left V 0 bases short and J 7 bases short, with 17 bases between. The CDR3 sequence is 15 residues long. The V gene's germline CDR1 is SGHRS and CDR2 YFSETQ. The CDR3 region is CASSLGLGDAGEQYF. The CDR3 nucleotides read TGCGCCAGCAGCTTGGGACTCGGAGACGCCGGGGAGCAGTACTTC.

This chain links TRBV5-6 with TRBJ2-1; possibly TRBD2 for D (5 bases). The V end was cut by 2 bases, the J end by 0 bases, with 12 bases between. The CDR3 consists of 16 residues. CDR1 is SGHDT, CDR2 YYEEEE, per germline. The CDR3 DNA reads TGTGCCAGCAGCTTCCACCCGGGGAGCTCCTACAATGAGCAGTTCTTC. Translating it yields CASSFHPGSSYNEQFF.

The CDR3 nucleotides read TGTGCCAGCAGCTTTACTAGCGGTACTGGCATCGAGCAGTTCTTC. Protein product: CASSFTSGTGIEQFF. J is TRBJ2-1 and V is TRBV7-6, with 8 positions matching TRBD2. The germline gives CDR1 SGHVS, CDR2 FNYEAQ. The CDR3 length is 15 residues. The J segment lost 10 bases and the V segment lost 3 bases, leaving 11 bases of the junction unmatched.

This chain uses TRBV5-1 with TRBJ1-4; 8 nucleotides match TRBD1. The CDR3 sequence is 15 residues long. The germline V gene has CDR1 SGHRS and CDR2 YFSETQ. The ends lost 3 bases at V and 7 bases at J; junction bases unmatched: 8. CDR3 DNA: TGCGCCAGCAGCTGGGGCACAGGGGGAGGTGAAAAACTGTTTTTT. As protein: CASSWGTGGGEKLFF.

CDR3 sequence: CASSKGQLNTGELFF. CDR3 coding DNA: TGTGCCAGCAGTAAGGGACAGTTAAACACCGGGGAGCTGTTTTTT. The chain carries TRBV27 and TRBJ2-2, with 7 bases identical to TRBD1. The CDR3 spans 15 residues. V was pared by 5 bases and J by 2 bases, with 5 bases of the junction left unmatched. Germline V gene sequence: CDR1 MNHEY, CDR2 SMNVEV (reference sequence).

The chain couples TRBV2 to TRBJ1-1; 10 nucleotides line up with TRBD1. J was trimmed by 1 base and V by 8 bases; bases with no gene match: 1. The CDR3 sequence is 13 residues long. CDR1 and CDR2 (germline): SNHLY, FYNNEI. The CDR3 region has the DNA TGTGCCAGCGGGGACAGGGGGAACACTGAAGCTTTCTTT. As protein: CASGDRGNTEAFF. The whole variable domain, filled in from reference TRBV2 and TRBJ1-1, reads EPEVTQTPSHQVTQMGQEVILRCVPISNHLYFYWYRQILGQKVEFLVSFYNNEISEKSEIFDDQFSVERPDGSNFTLKIRSTKLEDSAMYFCASGDRGNTEAFFGQGTRLTVV.

The chain combines TRBV29-1 with TRBJ2-3, with a possible D match to TRBD2 (5 bases). Germline V gene lookup returns CDR1 SQVTM and CDR2 ANQGSEA. The CDR3 spans 12 residues. V was clipped by 7 bases and J by 4 bases, with 12 bases between them. The CDR3 bases are TGCAGCGGGGGAGAAGACGCAGATACGCAGTATTTT. It codes for CSGGEDADTQYF.